A single sample is the source of the 7 T cell receptor beta chains below, sequenced in a study of T cells in Graves' hyperthyroidism and ophthalmopathy. RNA transcripts were the template for amplifying TCR beta CDR3 regions. TCR CDR3 regions were first amplified by RT-PCR with HTBI primers. TCRdb recomputed calls from the multiplex PCR reads with MiXCR, one row per CDR3 protein. This table holds hundreds of thousands of distinct CDR3 sequences, approximately 16% found once. Sequencing used blood. These receptor sequences come from a woman between 18 and 30 years old with Graves' ophthalmopathy.

This clonotype has at least ten counts. The V call is TRBV12-3 or TRBV12-4, the J call TRBJ1-1; unclear D gene. The CDR3 contains 14 residues. Deletions cut 6 bases from V and 5 bases from J, with 16 bases between. CDR3 residues: CASRKAGGVTEAFF. The CDR3, as DNA: TGTGCCAGCAGAAAGGCGGGTGGGGTGACTGAAGCTTTCTTT.

This clonotype was seen at least ten times. This chain uses TRBV28 with TRBJ1-5; no definite D call. Trimming stripped 6 bases from V and 9 bases from J, with 9 bases between. The CDR3 is 11 amino acids. CDR1 MDHEN and CDR2 SYDVKM come from the germline V gene. CDR3 DNA: TGTGCCAGCAGCTTCCCATCGCCCCAGCATTTT. It specifies CASSFPSPQHF.

A few counts support this clonotype. This rearrangement joins TRBV10-2 to TRBJ2-2; 14 nucleotides align to TRBD2. The CDR3 runs to 18 residues. CDR1 is WSHSY, CDR2 SAAADI, per germline. V was pared by 6 bases and J by 3 bases, with 9 bases of the junction left unmatched. Here the CDR3 reads CASREGLAGVVDTGELFF. The CDR3 DNA reads TGCGCCAGCAGGGAGGGACTAGCGGGAGTAGTGGACACCGGGGAGCTGTTTTTT.

This clonotype was counted ten times or more. The CDR3 loop is CASSRGGNNSPLHF. CDR3 DNA: TGTGCCAGCTCGAGGGGGGGGAATAATTCACCCCTCCACTTT. This chain joins TRBV18 and TRBJ1-6, with D perhaps TRBD1 (6 bases). V shed 6 bases and J shed 5 bases, with 11 bases lying between them. The CDR3 runs to 14 residues. Germline CDR1 and CDR2: KGHSH and LQKENI.

This clonotype was recorded once. The V and J genes are TRBV2 and TRBJ2-1, with TRBD2 matching over 13 bases. Germline CDR1 is SNHLY and CDR2 is FYNNEI. The ends lost 2 bases at V and 5 bases at J; junction bases unmatched: 0. The CDR3 spans 15 residues. CDR3: CASSETSGRDNEQFF. Written as DNA, the CDR3 is TGTGCCAGCAGTGAAACTAGCGGGAGGGACAATGAGCAGTTCTTC.

A note on this clonotype: The germline gene is not matched at one end of the junction; a read error may be the cause. V usage is TRBV7-2 and J usage is TRBJ2-1, with 8 bases matching TRBD1. CDR1 is SGHTA, CDR2 FQGNSA, per germline. The CDR3 spans 15 residues. The CDR3 DNA reads as TGTGCCAGCAGCTGGGACAGGTTTTCCTACAGTGAGCAGTTCTTC. Translated: CASSWDRFSYSEQFF.

The rearrangement links TRBV25-1 to TRBJ1-2; the match to TRBD1 covers 9 bases. V dropped 6 bases and J dropped 5; count of bases not matched to a gene: 7. Germline V CDR1 and CDR2: MGHDK, SYGVNS. The CDR3 runs to 14 residues. The CDR3 DNA follows: TGTGCCAGCAGAGAAGACAGGGGGGGGTATGGCTACACCTTC. Its protein is CASREDRGGYGYTF.